The sequence of this TCR beta chain was determined in a study of blood T cells in healthy people across ages. With respect to this clonotype: Its antigen is not identified.

Per individual sample, total RNA of at least 5 micrograms was extracted. Through a sample-barcoded 5' primer and a J-beta primer mix, a second PCR was run for about 7 to 12 cycles. The authors tagged each cDNA molecule using a template-switch adaptor with 12 random nucleotides. TCRdb analysed the 5' RACE reads with MiXCR anew, one entry per CDR3 protein. This sample has about 1.5 million distinct CDR3 sequences, with 40% to 45% found just once. The length of the CDR3 is 11 residues. V gave up 4 bases and J gave up 2 bases, with 5 bases separating them. Germline V gene data show CDR1 as DFQATT and CDR2 as SNEGSKA (reference sequence). Overall study results and limits: The long-lived group displayed more naive CD4+ cells, plus higher diversity, than the aged donors did. Not knowing donor CMV status may have confounded expanded clonotype changes.

The sequenced material came from blood. The sequence derives from a young woman in good health. The chain has TRBV20-1 and TRBJ1-1, with D hard to call. CDR3 sequence reads: CSANFNTEAFF. Written as DNA, the CDR3 is TGCAGTGCTAACTTTAACACTGAAGCTTTCTTT.